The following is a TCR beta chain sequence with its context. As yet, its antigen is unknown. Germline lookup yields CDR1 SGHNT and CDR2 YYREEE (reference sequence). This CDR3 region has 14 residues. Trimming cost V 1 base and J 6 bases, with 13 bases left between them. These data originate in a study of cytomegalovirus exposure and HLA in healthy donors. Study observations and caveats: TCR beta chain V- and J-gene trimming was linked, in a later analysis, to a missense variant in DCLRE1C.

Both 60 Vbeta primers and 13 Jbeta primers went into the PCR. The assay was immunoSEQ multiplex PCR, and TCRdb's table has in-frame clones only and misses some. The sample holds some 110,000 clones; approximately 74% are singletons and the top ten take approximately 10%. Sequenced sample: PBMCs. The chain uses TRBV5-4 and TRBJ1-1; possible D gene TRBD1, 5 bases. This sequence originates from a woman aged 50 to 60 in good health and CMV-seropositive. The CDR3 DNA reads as TGTGCCAGCAGCTTGAATTTCAGGGTCCCTGAAGCTTTCTTT. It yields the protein CASSLNFRVPEAFF.